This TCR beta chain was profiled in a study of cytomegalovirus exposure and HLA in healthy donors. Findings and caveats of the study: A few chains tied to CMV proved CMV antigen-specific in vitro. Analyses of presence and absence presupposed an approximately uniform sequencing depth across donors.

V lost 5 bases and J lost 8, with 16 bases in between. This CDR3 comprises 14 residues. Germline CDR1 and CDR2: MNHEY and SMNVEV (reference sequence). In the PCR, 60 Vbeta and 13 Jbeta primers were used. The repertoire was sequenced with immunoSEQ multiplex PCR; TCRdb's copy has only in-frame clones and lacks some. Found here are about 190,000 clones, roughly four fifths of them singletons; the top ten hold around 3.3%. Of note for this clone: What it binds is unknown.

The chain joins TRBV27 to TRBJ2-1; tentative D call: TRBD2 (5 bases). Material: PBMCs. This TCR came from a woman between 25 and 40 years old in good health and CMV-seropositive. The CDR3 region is CASSSRLADHEQFF. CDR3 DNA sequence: TGTGCCAGCAGTAGTAGGCTAGCCGATCATGAGCAGTTCTTC.